The source of this TCR beta chain is a study of radiation and T cells in renal cell carcinoma. Trimming removed 5 bases from V and 5 bases from J; junction bases left unmatched: 9. Germline-derived CDR1 and CDR2 are MNHNY and SVGAGI (reference sequence). This CDR3 region has 15 residues. Generated by immunoSEQ multiplex PCR, the TCRdb table keeps only in-frame clones and is missing some. The sample yields some 78,000 clones, roughly 87% seen once. Sample time point: blood 4 weeks post-SBRT, at nephrectomy. Treatment indicated: 15 Gy SBRT to primary tumor, nephrectomy 4 weeks later. Nephrectomy followed 15 Gy stereotactic body radiation by 4 weeks.

Source: blood, taken from a patient whose treatment included radiotherapy and nephrectomy. This sequence originates from a woman between 70 and 85 years old with renal cell carcinoma. V gene TRBV6-6 combines with J gene TRBJ2-4; 7 positions agree with TRBD1. CDR3 sequence (DNA): TGTGCCAGCAGTCTCCCCGGGGACAGACAAAACATTCAGTACTTC. The encoded protein is CASSLPGDRQNIQYF.